This is a list of T cell receptor beta chains from one sample in a study of blood T cells in healthy people across ages. TCRdb re-called the 5' RACE reads with MiXCR, one entry per CDR3 protein. The sample lists about 1.8 million distinct CDR3 sequences, less than 50% occurring once. Material: blood. The receptors originated from a woman in her forties in good health. CDR3s include the opening cysteine and the closing phenylalanine or tryptophan. D genes are given only for firm matches. A clone size is listed for some rows: how often the clone was seen (once, few, many), or a class if it is expanded.

few,TRBV4-2,.,TRBJ2-7,CASSQVSGGLGEQYF,TGTGCCAGCAGCCAAGTATCCGGGGGGCTCGGCGAGCAGTACTTC
few,TRBV20-1,.,TRBJ2-1,CSARNSRLALEYNEQFF,TGCAGTGCTAGAAACTCAAGGCTAGCGCTAGAATACAATGAGCAGTTCTTC
few,TRBV29-1,.,TRBJ2-5,CSVKGPGETQYF,TGCAGCGTTAAGGGTCCTGGGGAGACCCAGTACTTC
few,TRBV6-6,TRBD2,TRBJ2-6,CASSHPGGVSGANVLTF,TGTGCCAGCAGCCACCCGGGGGGTGTCTCTGGGGCCAACGTCCTGACTTTC
.,TRBV27,.,TRBJ2-7,CATKGGGAGYEQYF,TGTGCCACGAAAGGGGGGGGGGCTGGGTACGAGCAGTACTTC
.,TRBV7-9,.,TRBJ1-5,CASSPVDGIQPQHF,TGTGCCAGCAGCCCAGTGGATGGTATACAGCCCCAGCATTTT
.,TRBV18,TRBD1,TRBJ2-1,CASSSRDRGFVQFF,TGTGCCAGCTCATCCCGGGACAGGGGGTTCGTGCAGTTCTTC
many,TRBV6-2/TRBV6-3,.,TRBJ1-5,CASKQGNQPQHF,TGTGCCAGCAAACAGGGCAACCAGCCCCAGCATTTT
.,TRBV6-5,TRBD1,TRBJ1-6,CASSYSGTGNSPLHF,TGTGCCAGCAGTTACTCCGGGACAGGGAATTCACCCCTCCACTTT
.,TRBV9,TRBD1,TRBJ1-1,CASSLFSDRGGGNTEAFF,TGTGCCAGCAGCCTTTTTTCTGACAGGGGAGGGGGGAACACTGAAGCTTTCTTT
.,TRBV27,.,TRBJ1-2,CASSPGQSSVYGYTF,TGTGCCAGCAGTCCCGGACAGAGTTCTGTCTATGGCTACACCTTC
.,TRBV7-9,.,TRBJ2-1,CASSGTGGQSGNEQFF,TGTGCCAGCAGTGGTACCGGGGGACAGAGTGGCAATGAGCAGTTCTTC
once,TRBV6-5,.,TRBJ1-2,CASSYNTDYGYTF,TGTGCCAGCAGTTACAACACGGACTATGGCTACACCTTC
.,TRBV20-1,TRBD1,TRBJ1-2,CSALDRGQGDYGYTF,TGCAGTGCTTTGGACAGGGGGCAAGGGGACTATGGCTACACCTTC
few,TRBV4-2,TRBD2,TRBJ2-7,CASSQLAGDQSYEQYF,TGTGCCAGCAGCCAACTAGCGGGGGACCAATCCTACGAGCAGTACTTC
.,TRBV9,.,TRBJ2-1,CASSGTEKAYNEQFF,TGTGCCAGCAGCGGTACAGAAAAGGCCTACAATGAGCAGTTCTTC
.,TRBV24-1,.,TRBJ2-5,CATSDRRVPGETQYF,TGTGCCACCAGTGACCGCAGGGTGCCGGGAGAGACCCAGTACTTC
.,TRBV19,.,TRBJ2-1,CASSMSGTRSNEQFF,TGTGCCAGTAGTATGTCGGGTACACGGAGCAATGAGCAGTTCTTC
.,TRBV7-9,.,TRBJ1-4,CASSPWTDEKLFF,TGTGCCAGCAGCCCCTGGACAGACGAAAAACTGTTTTTT
.,TRBV6-6,.,TRBJ2-7,CASSYQGSSSYEQYF,TGTGCCAGCAGTTATCAAGGATCAAGCTCCTACGAGCAGTACTTC
.,TRBV7-2,TRBD1,TRBJ2-5,CASSLSGRDRDKETQYF,TGTGCCAGCAGCTTATCAGGGAGGGACAGGGACAAAGAGACCCAGTACTTC
.,TRBV28,TRBD1,TRBJ1-5,CARSDRVINQPQHF,TGTGCCAGGTCTGACAGGGTTATCAATCAGCCCCAGCATTTT
.,TRBV7-9,.,TRBJ1-5,CASSFTTSGIPRGQPQHF,TGTGCCAGCAGCTTTACGACGTCTGGGATTCCTAGAGGACAGCCCCAGCATTTT
few,TRBV7-2,.,TRBJ2-5,CASSLTRSYQETQYF,TGTGCCAGCAGCCTGACAAGGTCATACCAAGAGACCCAGTACTTC
.,TRBV7-7,TRBD1,TRBJ1-2,CASSVSGTDGYTF,TGTGCCAGCAGCGTCTCCGGGACAGATGGCTACACCTTC
.,TRBV5-1,.,TRBJ1-1,CASSLDWNTEAFF,TGCGCCAGCAGCTTAGACTGGAACACTGAAGCTTTCTTT
.,TRBV6-5,TRBD2,TRBJ2-3,CASTTRLRGTGDTQYF,TGTGCCAGCACGACTCGGTTGCGGGGGACGGGAGATACGCAGTATTTT
.,TRBV15,.,TRBJ2-5,CATSSLRGDPQETQYF,TGTGCCACCAGCAGTCTCCGCGGGGACCCGCAAGAGACCCAGTACTTC
few,TRBV3-1,.,TRBJ1-3,CASSLSTSRTNTIYF,TGTGCCAGCAGCCTATCAACCTCAAGGACGAACACCATATATTTT
.,TRBV7-3,.,TRBJ2-5,CASSSGTTPQETQYF,TGTGCCAGCAGCTCCGGGACAACCCCCCAAGAGACCCAGTACTTC
.,TRBV7-2,.,TRBJ1-5,CASSSIKSQPQHF,TGTGCCAGCAGCTCGATTAAAAGCCAGCCCCAGCATTTT
.,TRBV5-1,TRBD2,TRBJ2-3,CASSPGLAGGLPAPYTQYF,TGCGCCAGCAGCCCCGGACTAGCGGGGGGCCTACCCGCGCCTTATACGCAGTATTTT
.,TRBV12-5,TRBD1,TRBJ1-5,CASGLDIRDREGGQPQHF,TGTGCTAGTGGTTTGGACATCCGGGACAGGGAAGGAGGGCAGCCCCAGCATTTT
.,TRBV10-1,.,TRBJ2-3,CASSDQGSDTQYF,TGCGCCAGCAGTGATCAGGGCTCAGATACGCAGTATTTT
.,TRBV6-2/TRBV6-3,.,TRBJ1-5,CASSYGAVGNHPQHF,TGTGCCAGCAGTTACGGGGCGGTTGGCAATCACCCCCAGCATTTT
many,TRBV20-1,TRBD1,TRBJ2-4,CSAGGTGRNIQYF,TGCAGTGCTGGGGGGACAGGGCGAAACATTCAGTACTTC
.,TRBV20-1,.,TRBJ2-1,CSARDQNGGPSYNEQFF,TGCAGTGCTAGAGATCAGAACGGGGGGCCCTCCTACAATGAGCAGTTCTTC
.,TRBV5-8,.,TRBJ2-1,CASSPTGPASYNEQFF,TGTGCCAGCAGCCCCACAGGGCCGGCCTCCTACAATGAGCAGTTCTTC
few,TRBV6-5,.,TRBJ2-1,CASSRNREGTGNEQFF,TGTGCCAGCAGTCGGAATCGGGAAGGAACCGGGAATGAGCAGTTCTTC
once,TRBV10-2,TRBD2,TRBJ2-7,CASSDRGGGEQYF,TGCGCCAGCAGTGATCGGGGGGGCGGCGAGCAGTACTTC
.,TRBV3-1,.,TRBJ2-3,CASSQALTVGAQYF,TGTGCCAGCAGCCAAGCCTTGACTGTGGGCGCGCAGTATTTT
.,TRBV15,.,TRBJ2-3,CATSKRGEWYTQYF,TGTGCCACCAGCAAGAGGGGTGAGTGGTATACGCAGTATTTT
few,TRBV29-1,TRBD2,TRBJ2-1,CSVDGLAGDPGTYNEQFF,TGCAGCGTTGATGGTCTAGCGGGGGACCCGGGGACCTACAATGAGCAGTTCTTC
.,TRBV10-3,TRBD1,TRBJ1-1,CAISDTGDNTEAFF,TGTGCCATCAGTGACACAGGGGATAACACTGAAGCTTTCTTT
.,TRBV29-1,.,TRBJ2-5,CSVGRAGETQYF,TGCAGCGTCGGAAGGGCCGGGGAGACCCAGTACTTC
.,TRBV6-5,.,TRBJ2-7,CAGSYSVPPYEQYF,TGTGCCGGCAGTTACTCAGTGCCTCCCTACGAGCAGTACTTC
few,TRBV6-2/TRBV6-3,.,TRBJ2-5,CASSYGVRTAQETQYF,TGTGCCAGCAGTTACGGAGTTCGGACAGCCCAAGAGACCCAGTACTTC
few,TRBV25-1,.,TRBJ1-5,CASSESGGAGQPQHF,TGTGCCAGCAGTGAATCGGGGGGCGCCGGACAGCCCCAGCATTTT
.,TRBV7-6,.,TRBJ2-3,CASSLLTRTDTQYF,TGTGCCAGCAGCTTGCTGACTCGCACAGATACGCAGTATTTT
few,TRBV20-1,.,TRBJ1-2,CSASKGVNYGYTF,TGCAGTGCTAGTAAGGGGGTTAACTATGGCTACACCTTC
.,TRBV19,.,TRBJ1-5,CASDPGQTIFSNQPQHF,TGTGCCAGTGACCCCGGACAGACCATCTTCAGCAATCAGCCCCAGCATTTT
few,TRBV6-6,.,TRBJ2-7,CASSYLGSESSYNEQYF,TGTGCCAGCAGTTACTTAGGTAGCGAAAGCTCCTACAATGAGCAGTACTTC
.,TRBV27,TRBD2,TRBJ2-3,CASSYDIAGTSTDTQYF,TGTGCCAGCAGTTACGATATAGCGGGAACTAGCACAGATACGCAGTATTTT
few,TRBV12-3/TRBV12-4,.,TRBJ2-5,CASSRDLLQETQYF,TGTGCCAGCAGTCGGGACCTCCTCCAAGAGACCCAGTACTTC
.,TRBV7-7,.,TRBJ2-3,CASSEYLGLDNTDTQYF,TGTGCTAGCAGCGAATACCTCGGACTCGACAACACAGATACGCAGTATTTT
once,TRBV5-1,TRBD1,TRBJ1-2,CASSKHRGEALKDYGYTF,TGCGCCAGCAGCAAACACAGGGGAGAGGCTTTAAAGGACTATGGCTACACCTTC
.,TRBV24-1,TRBD2,TRBJ2-1,CATSEGGLAYNEQFF,TGTGCCACCAGTGAGGGGGGACTAGCCTACAATGAGCAGTTCTTC
.,TRBV10-3,TRBD2,TRBJ2-3,CAISSGTSGASSTDTQYF,TGTGCCATCAGCTCCGGGACTAGCGGGGCCTCTAGCACAGATACGCAGTATTTT
.,TRBV12-5,.,TRBJ2-3,CASGSYRDPRDTQYF,TGTGCTAGTGGTTCGTACAGAGACCCCCGAGATACGCAGTATTTT